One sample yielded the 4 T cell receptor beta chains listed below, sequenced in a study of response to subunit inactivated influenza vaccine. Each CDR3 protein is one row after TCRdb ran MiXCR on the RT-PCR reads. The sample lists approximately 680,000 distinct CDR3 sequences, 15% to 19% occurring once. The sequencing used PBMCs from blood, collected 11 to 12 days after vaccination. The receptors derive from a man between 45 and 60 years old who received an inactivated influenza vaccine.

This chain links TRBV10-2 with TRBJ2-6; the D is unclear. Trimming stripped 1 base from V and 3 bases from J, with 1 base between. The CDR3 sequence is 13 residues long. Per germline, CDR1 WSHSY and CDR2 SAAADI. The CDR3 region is CASSEFGANVLTF. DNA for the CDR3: TGCGCCAGCAGTGAGTTTGGGGCCAACGTCCTGACTTTC.

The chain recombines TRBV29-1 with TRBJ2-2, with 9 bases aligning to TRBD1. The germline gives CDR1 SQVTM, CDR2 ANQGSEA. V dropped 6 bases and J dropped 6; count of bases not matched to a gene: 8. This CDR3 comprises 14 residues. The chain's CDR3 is CSVEQGAGSGELFF. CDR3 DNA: TGCAGCGTCGAACAGGGGGCTGGATCCGGGGAGCTGTTTTTT.

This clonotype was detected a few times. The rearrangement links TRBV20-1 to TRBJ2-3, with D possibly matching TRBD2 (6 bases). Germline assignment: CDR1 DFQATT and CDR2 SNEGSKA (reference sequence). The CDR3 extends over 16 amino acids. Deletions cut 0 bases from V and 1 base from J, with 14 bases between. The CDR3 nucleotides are TGCAGTGCTAGAGATCGTCGTAGCGGACGCACAGATACGCAGTATTTT. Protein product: CSARDRRSGRTDTQYF.

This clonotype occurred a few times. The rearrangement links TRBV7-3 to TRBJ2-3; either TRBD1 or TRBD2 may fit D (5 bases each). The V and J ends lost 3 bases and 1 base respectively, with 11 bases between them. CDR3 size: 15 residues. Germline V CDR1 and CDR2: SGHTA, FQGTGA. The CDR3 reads CASSFILGGTDTQYF. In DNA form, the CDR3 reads TGTGCCAGCAGCTTTATATTGGGGGGCACAGATACGCAGTATTTT.